The source of this T cell receptor beta chain is a study of cytomegalovirus exposure and HLA in healthy donors. Study-wide points: Published work reported that the classifier diagnosed cytomegalovirus status with high specificity and sensitivity. Earlier analysis looked at TCR beta V segments, and most were productive about 87% or about 30% of the time.

For this clone: Its antigen remains unidentified.

Vbeta (60) and Jbeta (13) primers were used in the PCR. Generated by immunoSEQ multiplex PCR, the TCRdb table keeps only in-frame clones and is missing some. The sample includes about 160,000 clones, 75% to 90% of them seen just once. The germline CDR1 and CDR2 sequences are SGHTA and FQGNSA. With 10 bases clipped from V and 5 bases from J, the junction kept 15 bases outside the gene matches. CDR3 size: 15 residues. The material sequenced was PBMCs. The receptor's source is a man aged 50 to 60 in good health and CMV-seropositive. The chain uses TRBV7-2 and TRBJ2-5, with 8 bases identical to TRBD1. CDR3 nucleotides: TGTGCCACTGGGAGAAGCAGGGGGCGCGAGGAGACCCAGTACTTC. Protein: CATGRSRGREETQYF.